These 22 T cell receptor beta chains share one sample of origin, sequenced in a study of tumor-infiltrating lymphocytes in primary liver carcinoma. A constant-region primer primed TCR beta cDNA synthesis from 400 to 550 ng of total RNA. For TCR beta, libraries were produced by three nested multiplex PCR rounds using slightly modified ARM-PCR. Rounds one and two of PCR, each of about 10 cycles, were primed with TRBV1-TRBV30 forward primers and a C-beta reverse primer. TCRdb reprocessed the multiplex PCR reads via MiXCR and lists one record per CDR3 protein. The sample has over 35,000 distinct CDR3 sequences; approximately 73% are singletons. Total RNA and DNA came together from 20-30 mg of bulk tissue without cell sorting. Specimen: liver tumor tissue from sampling region 2. Subset: tumor region T2, inferior pole. These receptors all stem from a man in his forties or fifties with primary liver carcinoma and hepatitis B virus infection.

With regard to this clonotype: At one boundary the junction diverges from the germline segment, which might be a read error. The gene calls are TRBV29-1 and TRBJ2-7; tentatively, D is TRBD2 (5 bases). Germline V gene lookup returns CDR1 SQVTM and CDR2 ANQGSEA. This CDR3 region has 12 residues. The CDR3 region is CSVESADYKQYF. The CDR3 bases are TGTAGCGTTGAGTCCGCAGATTACAAGCAGTACTTC.

The rearrangement links TRBV5-4 to TRBJ2-7; 8 bases agree with TRBD2. Per germline, CDR1 SGHNT and CDR2 YYREEE (reference sequence). Trimming cost V 4 bases and J 13 bases; bases outside gene matches: 19. The CDR3 sequence is 15 residues long. CDR3 in DNA: TGTGCCAGCAGCCCGCCCGGGAGGGCCTCCTACGCGCAATACTTC. It codes for CASSPPGRASYAQYF.

Of note for this clonotype: The junction shows a germline mismatch at one end, possibly a read error. This chain links TRBV5-4 with TRBJ2-1; D not certain. The CDR3 has 12 amino acids. Germline values: CDR1 SGHNT, CDR2 YYREEE (reference sequence). CDR3 protein: CTSSFGNNEQSF. The CDR3 DNA reads as TGTACCAGCAGCTTTGGGAACAATGAGCAGTCCTTC.

The chain links TRBV5-4 to TRBJ2-7; 7 bases map to TRBD2. V was clipped by 1 base and J by 12 bases; unmatched bases: 16. Germline V gives CDR1 SGHNT, CDR2 YYREEE (reference sequence). CDR3 length equals 15 residues. The CDR3 sequence is CASSLKSAGGSRRYF. CDR3 coding DNA: TGTGCCAGCAGCTTGAAATCGGCTGGCGGGAGCAGGCGGTACTTC.

This clonotype was seen once. This chain links TRBV29-1 with TRBJ1-1, with 7 bases that match TRBD1. The germline CDR1 and CDR2 sequences are SQVTM and ANQGSEA. CDR3 length: 14 residues. The V and J ends lost 6 bases and 0 bases, in that order; junction bases with no gene match: 7. For the CDR3, the DNA is TGCAGCGTCGCCAGGGGGGGGGTGAACACTGAAGCTTTCTTT. Translating gives CSVARGGVNTEAFF. Using reference TRBV29-1 and TRBJ1-1 for the parts outside the CDR3, the full variable domain is SAVISQKPSRDICQRGTSLTIQCQVDSQVTMMFWYRQQPGQSLTLIATANQGSEATYESGFVIDKFPISRPNLTFSTLTVSNMSPEDSSIYLCSVARGGVNTEAFFGQGTRLTVV.

Concerning this clonotype: Sequence at one end of the junction differs from germline and may be a read error. This chain links TRBV29-1 with TRBJ2-3; TRBD2 agrees at 8 bases. CDR3 length: 13 residues. CDR1 and CDR2 (germline): SQVTM, ANQGSEA. CDR3 DNA: TGCAGCGTCTGGGCGGGGGGCGGAGATAAGCAGTATTTC. The encoded protein is CSVWAGGGDKQYF.

The chain employs TRBV2 and TRBJ2-1; perhaps TRBD2 as D (6 bases). V lost 10 bases and J lost 4, with 14 bases in between. CDR1 is SNHLY, CDR2 FYNNEI, per germline. There are 13 residues in the CDR3. The CDR3 DNA sequence: TGTGCCATCATACTGGGACTTTACAATGAGCAGTTCTTC. Its protein product is CAIILGLYNEQFF.

The count of this clonotype is one. The CDR3 does not close with the conserved phenylalanine or tryptophan, likely indicating a read error. V gene TRBV5-1 combines with J gene TRBJ2-2, with 7 bases that match TRBD1. CDR3 length: 15 residues. Germline CDR1 reads SGHRS; CDR2 reads YFSETQ. J lost 0 bases, V lost 2 bases, and 1 base had no gene match. Here the CDR3 reads CASSLGGTNTGELFS. CDR3 coding DNA: TGCGCCAGCAGCTTAGGGGGCACGAACACCGGGGAGCTGTTTTCT.

The V gene is TRBV10-3, the J gene TRBJ2-4; D possibly uses TRBD1 or TRBD2 (5 bases each). Per the germline V gene, CDR1 is ENHRY and CDR2 is SYGVKD. The CDR3 sequence is 17 residues long. Between the trimmed V and J ends, which lost 0 bases and 12 bases, there was a span of 24 bases. CDR3 bases: TGTGCCATCAGTGAGTCTCCAGGCCGGGACCGTAAACACACTCAGTACTTC. Translated, it gives CAISESPGRDRKHTQYF.

On this clonotype itself: An end of the junction does not agree with germline; a read error may underlie this. The chain combines TRBV29-1 with TRBJ2-1; 9 bases fit TRBD2. From germline, CDR1 is SQVTM and CDR2 ANQGSEA. CDR3 length: 15 residues. This CDR3 reads CSAGLARGFYNEQFF. CDR3 bases: TGCAGCGCTGGACTAGCGAGAGGGTTCTACAATGAGCAATTCTTC.

On this clonotype itself: This may stem from a read error, because a much larger clone lies one nucleotide away. This chain uses TRBV28 with TRBJ1-1, with 7 bases identical to TRBD1. CDR1 and CDR2 (germline): MDHEN, SYDVKM. V lost 7 bases, J lost 0 bases, and 8 bases stayed unmatched. The CDR3 has 15 residues. CDR3 nucleotides: TGTGCCAGCAATACGACAGGGATGATGAACACTGAAGCTTTCTTT. Translation: CASNTTGMMNTEAFF.

As to this clonotype: This clone may be a read error of a much larger clone one base away. The CDR3 reads CATSRGGTPSNEQFF. CDR3 bases: TGTGCCACCAGCAGAGGTGGGACACCGAGCAATGAGCAGTTCTTC. This chain uses TRBV15 with TRBJ2-1, with D tentatively TRBD1 (6 bases). Per germline, CDR1 LNHNV and CDR2 YYDKDF (reference sequence). Between the trimmed V and J ends, which lost 1 base and 6 bases, there was a span of 13 bases. The CDR3 covers 15 residues.

Comments on this clonotype: One end of the junction is discordant with germline, which a read error may explain. The chain has TRBV11-1 and TRBJ2-3; D may match TRBD1 or TRBD2 (5 bases each). Germline V lookup: CDR1 SGHAT, CDR2 FQDESV (reference sequence). This CDR3 has 19 amino acids. The CDR3 DNA reads as TGTGCCAGCAGCTCTGGGGGAAGTTCTGTTGGAGCCCACACAGATACGCAGTGTTTT. It yields the protein CASSSGGSSVGAHTDTQCF.

Concerning this clonotype itself: It is likely a read error, because the conserved phenylalanine at the end of the CDR3 is missing. The chain has TRBV11-2 and TRBJ2-5; D gene ambiguous. The V gene's germline CDR1 is SGHAT and CDR2 FQNNGV. This CDR3 is 16 amino acids long. The V end lost 0 bases, the J end lost 1 base, and 12 bases lay between the germline ends. CDR3 in amino acids: CASSLEPGNFQETQYL. The CDR3 region has the DNA TGTGCCAGCAGCTTAGAGCCAGGTAACTTCCAAGAGACCCAGTACTTA.

This clonotype was found many times. A much larger clone lies one base from this, so it may be a read error. The V and J genes are TRBV7-8 and TRBJ2-3; 10 bases line up with TRBD2. The V and J ends lost 8 bases and 2 bases, in that order; junction bases with no gene match: 10. The CDR3 extends over 16 amino acids. CDR1 and CDR2 from the germline V gene are SGHVS and FQNEAQ. The CDR3 DNA reads as TGTGCCAGCGGCTACGGACTAGCGGACGACACAGATACGCAGTATTTT. Its protein is CASGYGLADDTDTQYF.

V is TRBV11-3 and J is TRBJ2-1; no firm D call. V lost 8 bases and J lost 9, with 20 bases in between. CDR1 SGHNT and CDR2 YENEEA come from the germline V gene. This CDR3 region has 14 residues. The CDR3 reads CASDLGGRNGEQFF. The CDR3 DNA reads TGTGCCAGCGACTTGGGTGGTAGGAATGGTGAGCAGTTCTTC.

A note on this clonotype: The junction departs from the called germline gene at one end, perhaps through a read error. The chain combines TRBV11-1 with TRBJ1-6; D unresolved. Germline V gene sequence: CDR1 SGHAT, CDR2 FQDESV (reference sequence). The CDR3 runs 13 residues. CDR3 in amino acids: CTSSRTPVSPLHF. The CDR3 bases are TGTACCAGCAGCCGGACGCCGGTTTCACCCCTCCACTTT.

This clonotype appeared many times. The rearrangement links TRBV2 to TRBJ2-1, with D possibly being TRBD1 (5 bases). The germline CDR1 and CDR2 sequences are SNHLY and FYNNEI. The CDR3 sequence is 13 residues long. With 1 base removed from V and 9 bases from J, the gap between germline ends came to 10 bases. The CDR3 is CASSEEFGAEQFF. In DNA, the CDR3 is TGTGCCAGCAGTGAAGAATTTGGGGCTGAGCAGTTCTTC.

V and J are TRBV28 and TRBJ2-7; TRBD1 might be the D (6 bases). The germline V gene has CDR1 MDHEN and CDR2 SYDVKM. The CDR3 consists of 14 residues. CDR3 in DNA: TGTATCAGCAGTCTGGACAGTTACTCCTACGAGCAGTACTTC. Translation: CISSLDSYSYEQYF.

Remarks on this clonotype: The conserved phenylalanine or tryptophan normally closing the CDR3 is absent here, so this likely arose from a read error. The V gene is TRBV11-3, the J gene TRBJ2-4; the match to TRBD2 covers 13 bases. This CDR3 comprises 17 residues. Germline V CDR1 and CDR2: SGHNT, YENEEA. This CDR3 is CTSNFPGTSGTKKIQYL. The CDR3 DNA reads as TGTACCAGCAACTTTCCCGGGACTAGCGGGACCAAAAAGATTCAGTACTTA.

A note on this clonotype: At one of its ends the junction is not consistent with the germline gene, which may arise from a read error. The gene calls are TRBV11-3 and TRBJ2-1; the D is unclear. This CDR3 has 14 residues. Looked up from germline, CDR1 is SGHNT and CDR2 is YENEEA. CDR3 protein: CASSLDVSNNEKFF. Here the CDR3 DNA reads TGTGCCAGCAGCTTAGACGTATCGAACAATGAGAAGTTCTTC.

V gene TRBV12-3 or TRBV12-4 combines with J gene TRBJ2-5, with TRBD2 as a possible D gene (6 bases). V gave up 6 bases and J gave up 3 bases, with 14 bases separating them. CDR3 length equals 14 residues. CDR3 sequence (DNA): TGTGCCAGCAGCGGCGAATGGGGGGAAGAGACCCAGTACTTC. Translating gives CASSGEWGEETQYF.